The 23 T cell receptor beta chains below all came from one sample that was sequenced in a study of T cell repertoires in cytomegalovirus infection. Via MiXCR, TCRdb re-called the reads, giving one row per CDR3 protein. Seen here are a few hundred thousand distinct CDR3 sequences, around 27% observed once, and the top ten hold around 13%. The sequencing sample was made of PBMCs. The receptors originated from a human donor in good health (CMV status not recorded). Some clones in this sample may be carry-over from other donors' samples.

The chain employs TRBV20-1 and TRBJ1-2; TRBD1 might be the D (5 bases). Germline loops: CDR1 DFQATT, CDR2 SNEGSKA (reference sequence). V lost 0 bases to trimming and J lost 8 bases, with 16 bases between them. This CDR3 comprises 14 residues. CDR3 coding DNA: TGCAGTGCTAGAGATACAGGCCCCTATGGGGGCTACACCTTC. This codes for CSARDTGPYGGYTF.

V gene TRBV7-2 combines with J gene TRBJ2-2; 7 bases fit TRBD1. This CDR3 region has 16 residues. Trimming removed 6 bases from V and 2 bases from J; junction bases left unmatched: 9. The V gene's germline CDR1 is SGHTA and CDR2 FQGNSA. The DNA for the CDR3 is TGTGCCAGCAGGGCCCACAGGGGTCCTAACACCGGGGAGCTGTTTTTT. This codes for CASRAHRGPNTGELFF.

This clonotype was recorded once. CDR3 nucleotide sequence: TGTGCCAGTAGTACCGGGACAGGGTTTGAGCAGTACTTC. This codes for CASSTGTGFEQYF. The gene calls are TRBV19 and TRBJ2-7; 9 bases match TRBD1. Germline V gene sequence: CDR1 LNHDA, CDR2 SQIVND (reference sequence). The CDR3 runs 13 residues. V gave up 4 bases and J gave up 7 bases; unmatched junction bases: 5.

The chain couples TRBV7-9 to TRBJ2-7, with D uncertain. The CDR3 totals 12 residues. The germline V gene has CDR1 SEHNR and CDR2 FQNEAQ (reference sequence). V gave up 4 bases and J gave up 3 bases, with 7 bases separating them. In DNA, the CDR3 is TGTGCCAGCAGCTCTGTAATCTACGAGCAGTACTTC. Its protein product is CASSSVIYEQYF.

Remarks on this clonotype: Here the CDR3 omits its conserved ending phenylalanine or tryptophan, so a read error is the likely source. The chain carries TRBV4-2 and TRBJ1-6; D remains unclear. Trimming cost V 0 bases and J 6 bases, with 0 bases left between them. The length of the CDR3 is 12 residues. The germline gives CDR1 LGHNA, CDR2 YNFKEQ. CDR3 in amino acids: CASSQDNSPLHL. DNA for the CDR3: TGTGCCAGCAGCCAAGATAATTCACCCCTCCACCTT.

V is TRBV10-2 and J is TRBJ2-3; D is uncertain. The length of the CDR3 is 15 residues. Trimming removed 7 bases at V and 0 bases at J, with 14 bases between. Germline-derived CDR1 and CDR2 are WSHSY and SAAADI. The CDR3 region is CASTRAELSTDTQYF. The DNA of the CDR3 is TGCGCCAGCACTCGGGCGGAGTTAAGCACAGATACGCAGTATTTT.

J is TRBJ2-1 and V is TRBV18; 9 bases align to TRBD2. The germline gives CDR1 KGHSH, CDR2 LQKENI. Unmatched junction bases numbered 7, after V lost 6 bases and J lost 7 bases. This CDR3 is 14 amino acids long. The CDR3 nucleotides are TGTGCCAGCTCCCCCGGGACTAGCAATAATGAGCAGTTCTTC. Encoded protein: CASSPGTSNNEQFF.

For the CDR3, the DNA is TGTGCCAGCAGCCCGGGGGGGAAAAATGAGCAGTTCTTC. Translation gives CASSPGGKNEQFF. The V and J genes are TRBV28 and TRBJ2-1; 8 bases align to TRBD2. The CDR3 contains 13 residues. Germline values: CDR1 MDHEN, CDR2 SYDVKM. The J segment lost 7 bases and the V segment lost 6 bases, leaving 5 bases of the junction unmatched.

The V and J genes are TRBV18 and TRBJ2-7; 11 bases align to TRBD2. Unmatched junction bases numbered 5, after V lost 4 bases and J lost 6 bases. Germline CDR1 KGHSH, CDR2 LQKENI. The CDR3 covers 14 residues. CDR3 nucleotides: TGTGCCAGCTCACAACTAGCGGGAGATCTCGAGCAGTACGTC. This translates into CASSQLAGDLEQYV.

The CDR3 here is CASRDRADSPLHF. CDR3 in DNA: TGTGCCAGCAGGGACAGGGCCGATTCACCCCTCCACTTT. J is TRBJ1-6 and V is TRBV27, with 8 positions matching TRBD1. The CDR3 contains 13 residues. Unmatched junction bases numbered 3, after V lost 6 bases and J lost 8 bases. Germline V gene sequence: CDR1 MNHEY, CDR2 SMNVEV (reference sequence).

This clonotype was seen a handful of times. The chain employs TRBV25-1 and TRBJ2-1, with 10 bases fitting TRBD2. The CDR3 has 16 amino acids. Germline CDR1 reads MGHDK; CDR2 reads SYGVNS. Germline trimming cut 6 bases from V and 2 bases from J; bases unmatched to any gene: 7. This CDR3 is CASSHSGRSTYNEQFF. CDR3 nucleotides: TGTGCCAGCAGCCATAGCGGGAGGAGTACCTACAATGAGCAGTTCTTC.

Only a few counts were recorded for this clonotype. The chain joins TRBV6-2 or TRBV6-3 to TRBJ1-2, with 7 bases matching TRBD1. This CDR3 contains 17 residues. Germline lookup yields CDR1 MNHEY and CDR2 SVGEGT. V gave up 5 bases and J gave up 3 bases; unmatched junction bases: 15. The CDR3 DNA follows: TGTGCCAGCAGTCCAATACGAAACAGGGGAACCGACTATGGCTACACCTTC. It encodes CASSPIRNRGTDYGYTF.

Only one count was recorded for this clonotype. This chain connects TRBV7-2 to TRBJ1-2; TRBD1 is a possible D gene (5 bases). CDR1 SGHTA and CDR2 FQGNSA come from the germline V gene. Between the trimmed V and J ends, which lost 8 bases and 1 base, there was a span of 11 bases. The CDR3 is made up of 13 amino acids. CDR3 nucleotide sequence: TGTGCCAGCGCTTCGACAGTTAACTATGGCTACACCTTC. Its translation: CASASTVNYGYTF.

As regards this clonotype: One junction end disagrees with the germline gene, perhaps due to a read error. This chain links TRBV12-3 or TRBV12-4 with TRBJ2-1; D is possibly TRBD2 (5 bases). This CDR3 spans 16 amino acids. As DNA, the CDR3 is TGTGCCTGCAGTTTCGGAAGCGGACGCTCCTACAATGAGCAGTTCTTC. Translating gives CACSFGSGRSYNEQFF.

This chain links TRBV4-1 with TRBJ2-1, with 8 bases aligning to TRBD2. Germline V lookup: CDR1 MGHRA, CDR2 YSYEKL. With V trimmed by 1 base and J by 9 bases, 8 bases remained unmatched. This CDR3 is built from 15 residues. CDR3 nucleotides: TGCGCCAGCAGCCAAGCGGGAGGGCTCCTCGTTGAGCAGTTCTTC. It is translated as CASSQAGGLLVEQFF.

CDR3 residues: CASSPRDVAYNEQFF. The DNA for the CDR3 is TGTGCCAGCAGCCCGCGGGACGTAGCCTACAATGAGCAGTTCTTC. This chain uses TRBV7-3 with TRBJ2-1; tentative D call: TRBD2 (6 bases). The CDR3 consists of 15 residues. Per germline, CDR1 SGHTA and CDR2 FQGTGA. The V end lost 5 bases, the J end lost 2 bases, and 13 bases lay between the germline ends.

This clonotype has a handful of counts. The rearrangement joins TRBV29-1 to TRBJ2-7, with 11 bases identical to TRBD2. The CDR3 contains 14 residues. Germline CDR1 and CDR2: SQVTM and ANQGSEA. Unmatched junction bases numbered 4, after V lost 4 bases and J lost 2 bases. CDR3 residues: CSVALAGGPYEQYF. The CDR3 nucleotides are TGCAGCGTTGCCCTAGCGGGAGGCCCCTACGAGCAGTACTTC.

The CDR3: CASSSLAGGRGNQPQHF. In DNA, the CDR3 is TGTGCCAGTAGTAGCCTAGCCGGGGGTCGGGGCAATCAGCCCCAGCATTTT. The chain has TRBV19 and TRBJ1-5; maybe TRBD1 (5 bases). CDR3 length: 17 amino acids. V was trimmed by 4 bases and J by 2 bases, leaving 18 bases between them. Germline V gives CDR1 LNHDA, CDR2 SQIVND (reference sequence).

This clonotype has a count of ten or more. The rearrangement joins TRBV7-2 to TRBJ2-1; perhaps TRBD2 as D (5 bases). The V gene lost 1 base and the J gene lost 10 bases, with 11 bases spanning the gap. CDR1 is SGHTA, CDR2 FQGNSA, per germline. This CDR3 contains 13 residues. The CDR3 reads CASSLEARREQFF. CDR3 nucleotide sequence: TGTGCCAGCAGCTTAGAGGCCCGGAGGGAGCAGTTCTTC.

The CDR3, as DNA: TGTGCCAGCAGCTCAGGGGACAGGGGCCACGAGCAGTACTTC. Its protein is CASSSGDRGHEQYF. V is TRBV7-3 and J is TRBJ2-7, with 10 bases that match TRBD1. V dropped 4 bases and J dropped 5; count of bases not matched to a gene: 5. The CDR3 extends over 14 amino acids. CDR1 and CDR2 from the germline V gene are SGHTA and FQGTGA.

In this sample, this clonotype turned up a few times. V and J are TRBV7-9 and TRBJ2-1; D gene uncertain. The germline V and J ends were trimmed by 1 base and 3 bases, with 7 bases remaining between them. Looked up from germline, CDR1 is SEHNR and CDR2 is FQNEAQ (reference sequence). The length of the CDR3 is 14 residues. CDR3 sequence (DNA): TGTGCCAGCAGCTTAGTCCAGTACTACAATGAGCAGTTCTTC. Residues: CASSLVQYYNEQFF.

This clonotype was seen more than once but under ten times. The chain uses TRBV27 and TRBJ2-3, with 12 bases lining up with TRBD1. The CDR3 runs to 15 residues. Per germline, CDR1 MNHEY and CDR2 SMNVEV (reference sequence). Germline trimming cut 8 bases from V and 4 bases from J; bases unmatched to any gene: 7. Written as DNA, the CDR3 is TGTGCCAGCGGGACAGGGGGCGCCTACTCAGATACGCAGTATTTT. It yields the protein CASGTGGAYSDTQYF.

The chain links TRBV11-1 to TRBJ2-2; 8 positions agree with TRBD1. CDR3 size: 16 residues. The V gene end was trimmed by 1 base and the J gene end by 1 base; junction bases not matched to a gene: 2. The germline gives CDR1 SGHAT, CDR2 FQDESV (reference sequence). Written as DNA, the CDR3 is TGTGCCAGCAGCTTAGGAGGGACAGGGAACACCGGGGAGCTGTTTTTT. It encodes CASSLGGTGNTGELFF. The variable domain in full, with the rest retrieved from reference TRBV11-1 and TRBJ2-2, is EAEVAQSPRYKITEKSQAVAFWCDPISGHATLYWYRQILGQGPELLVQFQDESVVDDSQLPKDRFSAERLKGVDSTLKIQPAELGDSAMYLCASSLGGTGNTGELFFGEGSRLTVL.